The 28 T cell receptor beta chains below all came from one sample that was sequenced in a study of T cell repertoires in cytomegalovirus infection (dated by TCRdb to between 2018 and 2021). Sequencing took place on an Illumina HiSeq 1500. TCRdb reprocessing: public reads trimmed at Q25 with fastp, clones called with MiXCR, in-frame beta chains kept. Rows merge per CDR3 protein into single entries with the most common DNA and genes. The table for this sample lists about 400,000 distinct CDR3 sequences; about a sixth of them were counted only once. Roughly 9% of the sample belongs to the ten largest clones. Sample: PBMCs. These receptors all stem from a human donor in good health (CMV status not recorded). Some clones in this sample may be carry-over from other donors' samples.

This clonotype has a handful of counts. The chain is built from TRBV11-2 and TRBJ2-7; 10 nucleotides align to TRBD1. Per germline, CDR1 SGHAT and CDR2 FQNNGV. V lost 4 bases, J lost 6 bases, and 9 bases stayed unmatched. This CDR3 spans 15 amino acids. This CDR3 is CASSWGTGVYGEQYF. CDR3 coding DNA: TGTGCCAGCAGCTGGGGGACAGGGGTATACGGCGAGCAGTACTTC.

This clonotype came up many times. The chain couples TRBV4-2 to TRBJ2-7, with 10 nucleotides matching TRBD1. The CDR3 extends over 16 amino acids. J gave up 4 bases and V 1 base, and 7 bases lay outside the gene matches. CDR1 and CDR2 from the germline V gene are LGHNA and YNFKEQ. The CDR3 sequence: CASSQGPGQGNYEQYF. CDR3 DNA: TGTGCCAGCAGCCAAGGCCCGGGACAGGGGAATTACGAGCAGTACTTC.

This clonotype was observed many times. This chain uses TRBV7-2 with TRBJ2-5; TRBD1 matches 7 bases. Trimming removed 3 bases from V and 4 bases from J; junction bases left unmatched: 5. This CDR3 has 14 residues. Germline CDR1 reads SGHTA; CDR2 reads FQGNSA. CDR3 amino acids: CASSFDRAVETQYF. CDR3 sequence (DNA): TGTGCCAGCAGCTTCGACAGGGCGGTAGAGACCCAGTACTTC. The complete variable domain, with remaining parts taken from reference TRBV7-2 and TRBJ2-5, reads GAGVSQSPSNKVTEKGKDVELRCDPISGHTALYWYRQSLGQGLEFLIYFQGNSAPDKSGLPSDRFSAERTGGSVSTLTIQRTQQEDSAVYLCASSFDRAVETQYFGPGTRLLVL.

The chain joins TRBV12-3 or TRBV12-4 to TRBJ2-4, with D perhaps TRBD2 (6 bases). CDR3 length: 15 residues. V lost 1 base and J 1 base, leaving 8 bases between the germline ends. The CDR3 nucleotides read TGTGCCAGCAGTTTAGGCGGGATCGCCAAAAACATTCAGTACTTC. The encoded protein is CASSLGGIAKNIQYF.

This clonotype has only a few counts. The gene calls are TRBV6-6 and TRBJ2-7, with no clear D. This CDR3 spans 11 amino acids. The germline gives CDR1 MNHNY, CDR2 SVGAGI (reference sequence). Trimming removed 2 bases from V and 7 bases from J, with 6 bases in between. This chain's CDR3 is CASSYTEEQYF. The DNA for the CDR3 is TGTGCCAGCAGTTACACGGAAGAGCAGTACTTC.

This clonotype has only a few counts. The rearrangement joins TRBV6-1 to TRBJ1-6; D is undetermined. Germline V gene data show CDR1 as MNHNS and CDR2 as SASEGT. CDR3 length: 14 residues. The V end lost 6 bases, the J end lost 10 bases, and 16 bases lay between the germline ends. The CDR3 coding sequence is TGTGCCAGCAGGTCCCGAGGTTCCGGGTCACCCCTCCACTTT. Translated, it gives CASRSRGSGSPLHF.

The chain combines TRBV19 with TRBJ1-2; D is uncertain. V was cut by 2 bases and J by 7 bases, with 11 bases left in between. The CDR3 covers 13 residues. Germline CDR1 is LNHDA and CDR2 is SQIVND (reference sequence). The CDR3 spells CASSIIPGSGYTF. In DNA form, the CDR3 reads TGTGCCAGTAGTATAATCCCAGGATCTGGCTACACCTTC. Full variable domain (remainder filled in from reference TRBV19 and TRBJ1-2): DGGITQSPKYLFRKEGQNVTLSCEQNLNHDAMYWYRQDPGQGLRLIYYSQIVNDFQKGDIAEGYSVSREKKESFPLTVTSAQKNPTAFYLCASSIIPGSGYTFGSGTRLTVV.

This clonotype was counted ten times or more. CDR3 DNA: TGTGCCAGCGCTTGGGGGGGCCTCGATGAGCAGTTCTTC. Its protein is CASAWGGLDEQFF. J is TRBJ2-1 and V is TRBV19; possible D gene TRBD2, 7 bases. The CDR3 contains 13 residues. Germline assignment: CDR1 LNHDA and CDR2 SQIVND (reference sequence). V was trimmed by 9 bases and J by 8 bases, leaving 17 bases between them.

This clonotype was seen repeatedly, ten times or more. V gene TRBV7-2 combines with J gene TRBJ2-3; D not resolved. Germline loops: CDR1 SGHTA, CDR2 FQGNSA. The CDR3 sequence is 14 residues long. V was pared by 3 bases and J by 2 bases, with 9 bases between. In DNA form, the CDR3 reads TGTGCCAGCAGCTTTAGCACCTACACAGATACGCAGTATTTT. This sequence encodes CASSFSTYTDTQYF.

This clonotype was counted ten times or more. V is TRBV7-2 and J is TRBJ2-3; D gene unclear. This CDR3 region has 14 residues. V gave up 2 bases and J gave up 0 bases, with 6 bases separating them. Germline V gene sequence: CDR1 SGHTA, CDR2 FQGNSA. CDR3 region: CASSLTISTDTQYF. CDR3 coding DNA: TGTGCCAGCAGCTTAACTATCAGCACAGATACGCAGTATTTT.

This clonotype was counted many times. The J gene is TRBJ1-3, the V gene TRBV7-2; the D is unclear. Germline values: CDR1 SGHTA, CDR2 FQGNSA. Trimming took 5 bases from V and 5 from J, leaving 7 bases between them. The CDR3 runs to 12 residues. CDR3 protein: CASSALRNTIYF. The DNA of the CDR3 is TGTGCCAGCAGCGCCCTCAGAAACACCATATATTTT.

In this sample, this clonotype turned up a few times. This chain links TRBV7-2 with TRBJ2-5, with D tentatively TRBD2 (5 bases). The ends were cut back, 5 bases at V and 5 bases at J, with 12 bases in the middle. This CDR3 has 13 amino acids. Germline V gives CDR1 SGHTA, CDR2 FQGNSA. The CDR3 nucleotides read TGTGCCAGCAGCCAGCGGCGTGGGGAGACCCAGTACTTC. The encoded protein is CASSQRRGETQYF.

This clonotype has more than one count but fewer than ten. V is TRBV2 and J is TRBJ1-2, with 10 bases that match TRBD1. Germline loops: CDR1 SNHLY, CDR2 FYNNEI. V shed 0 bases and J 0 bases; nucleotides not matched to a gene: 7. This CDR3 is 18 amino acids long. CDR3: CASSEARPGTGANYGYTF. CDR3 DNA: TGTGCCAGCAGTGAAGCTCGACCCGGGACAGGGGCTAACTATGGCTACACCTTC.

This clonotype occurred many times. The V gene is TRBV7-2, the J gene TRBJ2-5; no reliable D call. Germline CDR1 and CDR2: SGHTA and FQGNSA. The CDR3 contains 9 residues. The CDR3 is CDVPETQYF. The CDR3 DNA follows: TGTGACGTGCCCGAGACCCAGTACTTC.

This clonotype was picked up many times. This chain connects TRBV7-2 to TRBJ1-5; unclear D gene. The CDR3 contains 14 residues. Germline lookup yields CDR1 SGHTA and CDR2 FQGNSA. Trimming removed 5 bases from V and 3 bases from J, with 11 bases in between. CDR3: CASSLDAFNQPQHF. In DNA, the CDR3 is TGTGCCAGCAGCCTGGACGCTTTCAATCAGCCCCAGCATTTT.

This rearrangement joins TRBV7-2 to TRBJ1-3, with TRBD1 matching over 8 bases. CDR1 is SGHTA and CDR2 is FQGNSA in the germline V gene. V shed 5 bases, J shed 1 base, and the junction held 7 bases outside the gene matches. The CDR3 is 16 residues long. The CDR3 spells CASSRDRGGSGNTIYF. For the CDR3, the DNA is TGTGCCAGCAGCCGTGACAGGGGTGGATCTGGAAACACCATATATTTT.

There are many counts of this clonotype. The chain uses TRBV7-8 and TRBJ2-1; no clear D. The V end was cut by 6 bases, the J end by 2 bases, with 14 bases between. CDR3 length equals 15 residues. Germline lookup yields CDR1 SGHVS and CDR2 FQNEAQ. CDR3 sequence reads: CASRYQWHPYNEQFF. CDR3 nucleotide sequence: TGTGCCAGCAGGTACCAGTGGCACCCCTACAATGAGCAGTTCTTC.

The chain is built from TRBV19 and TRBJ2-6; D gene ambiguous. CDR1 and CDR2 from the germline V gene are LNHDA and SQIVND (reference sequence). The CDR3 totals 14 residues. V was clipped by 6 bases and J by 0 bases, with 6 bases between them. This chain's CDR3 is CASRRFSGANVLTF. CDR3 sequence (DNA): TGTGCCAGTAGGAGATTCTCTGGGGCCAACGTCCTGACTTTC.

This clonotype was found many times. The chain links TRBV4-1 to TRBJ2-1; TRBD2 matches at 11 bases. The trim removed 2 bases at V and 4 bases at J, leaving 4 bases unmatched. Germline CDR1 and CDR2: MGHRA and YSYEKL. This CDR3 has 16 amino acids. CDR3 protein: CASSQIAGGAYNEQFF. CDR3 bases: TGCGCCAGCAGCCAAATAGCGGGGGGGGCGTACAATGAGCAGTTCTTC.

This clonotype was seen only a few times. This chain joins TRBV25-1 and TRBJ2-1; no clear D. The germline V gene has CDR1 MGHDK and CDR2 SYGVNS. The length of the CDR3 is 15 residues. Trimming pared 2 bases from V and 10 bases from J, leaving 18 bases between. CDR3 amino acids: CASSEGDGFWSEQFF. CDR3 nucleotide sequence: TGTGCCAGCAGTGAAGGAGACGGCTTTTGGTCGGAGCAGTTCTTC.

The table lists this clonotype with a few counts. The chain combines TRBV12-3 or TRBV12-4 with TRBJ1-2; D uncertain. V was pared by 1 base and J by 4 bases, with 10 bases between. This CDR3 spans 14 amino acids. In DNA, the CDR3 is TGTGCCAGCAGTTTAGGGAGTAGCTCCTATGGCTACACCTTC. Translation: CASSLGSSSYGYTF.

The V gene is TRBV20-1, the J gene TRBJ2-3; weak D call: TRBD1 (5 bases). Germline CDR1 DFQATT, CDR2 SNEGSKA (reference sequence). This CDR3 spans 12 amino acids. Trimming stripped 5 bases from V and 2 bases from J, with 8 bases between. CDR3 coding DNA: TGCAGTGCTCAGGGATACACAGATACGCAGTATTTT. Translation gives CSAQGYTDTQYF.

This clonotype was seen many times. This chain joins TRBV7-9 and TRBJ2-3; TRBD1 might be the D (6 bases). The CDR3 has 15 residues. The ends were cut back, 4 bases at V and 4 bases at J, with 15 bases in the middle. Germline CDR1 reads SEHNR; CDR2 reads FQNEAQ (reference sequence). As DNA, the CDR3 is TGTGCCAGCAGCTCCACAGGACAGATCGCAGATACGCAGTATTTT. Its protein is CASSSTGQIADTQYF.

This clonotype has a handful of counts. V and J are TRBV7-2 and TRBJ2-1; 8 bases line up with TRBD2. Losses at the gene ends were 1 base for V and 5 bases for J; bases not matched to a gene: 4. The germline V gene encodes CDR1 SGHTA and CDR2 FQGNSA. CDR3 length equals 15 residues. CDR3 amino acids: CASSLDLGLDNEQFF. The CDR3 nucleotides read TGTGCCAGCAGCTTAGATTTGGGACTAGACAATGAGCAGTTCTTC.

The chain joins TRBV18 to TRBJ2-1; D call uncertain. Looked up from germline, CDR1 is KGHSH and CDR2 is LQKENI. CDR3 length: 11 amino acids. V was shortened by 3 bases and J by 6 bases, with 3 bases between the two germline ends. CDR3 sequence (DNA): TGTGCCAGCTCACCGACCAATGAGCAGTTCTTC. Amino acids: CASSPTNEQFF.

The J gene is TRBJ2-7, the V gene TRBV4-2; D gene unclear. CDR1 and CDR2 (germline): LGHNA, YNFKEQ. The CDR3 covers 14 residues. V lost 0 bases, J lost 1 base, and 7 bases lay in between. CDR3 sequence (DNA): TGTGCCAGCAGCCAAGATGCGAGGTCCTACGAGCAGTACTTC. Residues: CASSQDARSYEQYF.

The J gene is TRBJ2-3, the V gene TRBV6-5, with a tentative D call TRBD2 (6 bases). Between the trimmed V and J ends, which lost 2 bases and 0 bases, there was a span of 21 bases. The CDR3 loop spans 19 amino acids. The germline CDR1 and CDR2 sequences are MNHEY and SVGAGI. The CDR3 DNA is TGTGCCAGCAGTTACACGGTTTCTCGGGGGACCAAAAGCACAGATACGCAGTATTTT. It translates to CASSYTVSRGTKSTDTQYF.

The chain uses TRBV7-9 and TRBJ2-7; 9 bases are a match to TRBD2. After removal of 9 bases from V and 1 base from J, the junction contained 4 bases not matched to a gene. The germline V gene has CDR1 SEHNR and CDR2 FQNEAQ (reference sequence). This CDR3 is 13 amino acids long. The CDR3 loop is CASQSGRSYEQYF. Here the CDR3 DNA reads TGTGCCAGTCAGAGCGGGAGGTCCTACGAGCAGTACTTC.